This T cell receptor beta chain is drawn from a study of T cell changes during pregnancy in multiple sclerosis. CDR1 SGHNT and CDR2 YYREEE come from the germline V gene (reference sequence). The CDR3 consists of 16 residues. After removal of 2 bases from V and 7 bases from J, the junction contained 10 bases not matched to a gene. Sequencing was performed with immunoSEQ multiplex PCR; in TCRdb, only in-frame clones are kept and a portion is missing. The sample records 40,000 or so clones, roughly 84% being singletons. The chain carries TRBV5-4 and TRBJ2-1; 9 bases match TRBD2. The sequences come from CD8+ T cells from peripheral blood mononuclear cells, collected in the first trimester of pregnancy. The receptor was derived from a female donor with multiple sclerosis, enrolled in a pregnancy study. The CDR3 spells CASSLVLAGRGNEQFF. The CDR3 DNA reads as TGTGCCAGCAGCTTAGTCCTAGCGGGGAGAGGGAATGAGCAGTTCTTC.